The 20 T cell receptor beta chains given below trace back to one sample, sequenced in a study of human T cells and chemical hapten exposure. Stated time point: healthy volunteer bleed at 6 weeks. Unfractionated whole blood yielded total RNA. From the RACE reads, TCRdb called clonotypes with MiXCR, one entry per CDR3 protein. The data hold 40,000 to 45,000 distinct CDR3 sequences, with 3.7% observed a single time. The source material was whole blood. Source of these receptors: a human donor in good health. Some clones in this sample may be carry-over from other donors' samples.

This clonotype was detected ten times or more. The gene calls are TRBV7-9 and TRBJ2-3, with 8 bases aligning to TRBD1. V trimming: 5 bases; J trimming: 4 bases; junction bases outside the gene matches: 11. The length of the CDR3 is 16 residues. Germline V gene sequence: CDR1 SEHNR, CDR2 FQNEAQ (reference sequence). The CDR3 is CASSATTGVVADTQYF. The CDR3 DNA reads TGTGCCAGCAGCGCCACGACAGGGGTAGTAGCAGATACGCAGTATTTT.

In its sample, this clonotype was seen many times. The rearrangement joins TRBV30 to TRBJ1-3; D call uncertain. This CDR3 contains 15 residues. Germline-derived CDR1 and CDR2 are GTSNPN and SVGIG (reference sequence). Trimming removed 0 bases from V and 0 bases from J, with 9 bases in between. The CDR3 DNA is TGTGCCTGGAGTGTTGCAGCTCTCTCTGGAAACACCATATATTTT. This sequence encodes CAWSVAALSGNTIYF.

Ten or more counts support this clonotype. The chain uses TRBV7-8 and TRBJ2-7, with D possibly being TRBD1 (5 bases). The CDR3 extends over 15 amino acids. Germline lookup yields CDR1 SGHVS and CDR2 FQNEAQ. The V end was cut by 1 base, the J end by 1 base, with 11 bases between. Here the CDR3 reads CASSLVVQGSYEQYF. CDR3 sequence (DNA): TGTGCCAGCAGCTTAGTAGTTCAGGGATCCTACGAGCAGTACTTC.

This clonotype was seen repeatedly, ten times or more. J is TRBJ2-7 and V is TRBV7-9, with TRBD2 matching 10 bases. Germline CDR1 SEHNR, CDR2 FQNEAQ (reference sequence). The CDR3 is made up of 13 amino acids. V dropped 11 bases and J dropped 5; count of bases not matched to a gene: 9. CDR3 sequence: CAGSTSGTHEQYF. The CDR3, as DNA: TGTGCCGGAAGCACTAGCGGGACGCACGAGCAGTACTTC.

Points on this clonotype: This may be a read error, as it is one base from a much larger clone. The genes are TRBV2 and TRBJ2-7, with 9 bases matching TRBD1. Germline V CDR1 and CDR2: SNHLY, FYNNEI. This CDR3 region has 15 residues. CDR3 coding DNA: TGTACCAGCAGTGAGGAGGGACAGGGTCTAAGCGAGCAGTACTTC. This encodes CTSSEEGQGLSEQYF.

This clonotype was counted between two and nine times. The V gene is TRBV9, the J gene TRBJ2-7, with a tentative D call TRBD1 (6 bases). This CDR3 region has 16 residues. V was shortened by 0 bases and J by 4 bases, with 17 bases between the two germline ends. Germline V gene sequence: CDR1 SGDLS, CDR2 YYNGEE. The CDR3 DNA reads as TGTGCCAGCAGCGTAGATGAGGGGACACAGGGATACGAGCAGTACTTC. Its protein is CASSVDEGTQGYEQYF.

V gene TRBV7-8 combines with J gene TRBJ2-2; D is unclear. V lost 1 base, J lost 7 bases, and 13 bases lay in between. The germline V gene has CDR1 SGHVS and CDR2 FQNEAQ. This CDR3 region has 15 residues. For the CDR3, the DNA is TGTGCCAGCAGCTTAGGTCGTCGGTATGGCGGGGAGCTGTTTTTT. Residues: CASSLGRRYGGELFF.

This clonotype was picked up many times. The gene calls are TRBV20-1 and TRBJ1-2, with TRBD1 matching over 8 bases. This CDR3 is 13 amino acids long. Losses at the gene ends were 2 bases for V and 5 bases for J; bases not matched to a gene: 4. CDR1 DFQATT and CDR2 SNEGSKA come from the germline V gene (reference sequence). The CDR3 bases are TGCAGTGCTAGACAGGGGGCATTTTATGGCTACACCTTC. This gives the protein CSARQGAFYGYTF.

This clonotype was seen many times. The chain combines TRBV28 with TRBJ2-6; TRBD1 matches 7 bases. Germline loops: CDR1 MDHEN, CDR2 SYDVKM. This CDR3 spans 13 amino acids. The ends lost 6 bases at V and 10 bases at J; junction bases unmatched: 6. Written as DNA, the CDR3 is TGTGCCAGCAGATTACAGGGGATAAACGTCCTGACTTTC. Encoded protein: CASRLQGINVLTF.

This clonotype was picked up many times. The chain combines TRBV12-3 or TRBV12-4 with TRBJ2-5; 8 nucleotides match TRBD1. Trimming cost V 5 bases and J 4 bases; bases outside gene matches: 9. The CDR3 runs to 15 residues. The CDR3, as DNA: TGTGCCAGCAGTAGGGGACAGGAAATTATAGAGACCCAGTACTTC. This translates into CASSRGQEIIETQYF.

This clonotype was found many times. This chain connects TRBV20-1 to TRBJ1-4; D uncertain. Trimming removed 0 bases from V and 5 bases from J, with 7 bases in between. This CDR3 has 13 residues. Germline assignment: CDR1 DFQATT and CDR2 SNEGSKA (reference sequence). The CDR3 sequence is CSARDVSNEKLFF. The DNA of the CDR3 is TGCAGTGCTAGAGATGTATCCAATGAAAAACTGTTTTTT.

This clonotype was detected many times. V gene TRBV20-1 combines with J gene TRBJ2-7, with TRBD2 identical over 11 bases. Germline V gene data show CDR1 as DFQATT and CDR2 as SNEGSKA (reference sequence). Germline trimming cut 0 bases from V and 3 bases from J; bases unmatched to any gene: 4. The CDR3 has 15 residues. As DNA, the CDR3 is TGCAGTGCTAGAGAACTAGCGGGAGTAGTCTACGAGCAGTACTTC. Translation gives CSARELAGVVYEQYF.

This clonotype was picked up many times. For the CDR3, the DNA is TGCAGTGCTAGAGCGACCTCGGAGGAGAACTATGGCTACACCTTC. It codes for CSARATSEENYGYTF. The V call is TRBV20-1, the J call TRBJ1-2; D unclear. In germline, CDR1 is DFQATT, CDR2 SNEGSKA (reference sequence). This CDR3 has 15 amino acids. V shed 1 base and J shed 2 bases, with 14 bases lying between them.

This clonotype was seen repeatedly, ten times or more. The chain has TRBV4-2 and TRBJ2-3, with 7 bases lining up with TRBD1. Germline lookup yields CDR1 LGHNA and CDR2 YNFKEQ. Germline trimming cut 4 bases from V and 6 bases from J; bases unmatched to any gene: 10. The CDR3 loop spans 15 amino acids. This chain's CDR3 is CASSLDRARPDTQYF. CDR3 nucleotide sequence: TGTGCCAGCAGCCTCGACAGGGCCCGACCGGATACGCAGTATTTT.

This clonotype was observed a handful of times. The chain links TRBV12-3 or TRBV12-4 to TRBJ1-5, with 7 bases aligning to TRBD1. The CDR3 is made up of 13 amino acids. Trimming at V came to 5 bases and at J to 7 bases, leaving 5 bases not matched to a gene. In DNA form, the CDR3 reads TGTGCCAGCAGTCGACAGGGTCGGCAGCCCCAGCATTTT. It encodes CASSRQGRQPQHF.

Points on this clonotype: A read error may explain this, as a much larger clone is one base away. The J gene is TRBJ2-7, the V gene TRBV27; 10 bases fit TRBD1. Per the germline V gene, CDR1 is MNHEY and CDR2 is SMNVEV (reference sequence). CDR3 length: 15 amino acids. In DNA form, the CDR3 reads TGTGTCAGCAGCACTACGGGACAGGGGAGGGGCGAGCAGTACTTC. Its protein is CVSSTTGQGRGEQYF.

This clonotype was recorded at least ten times. The J gene is TRBJ2-7, the V gene TRBV29-1; 9 bases are a match to TRBD1. Germline CDR1 and CDR2: SQVTM and ANQGSEA. Trimming at V came to 6 bases and at J to 5 bases, leaving 5 bases not matched to a gene. The CDR3 covers 12 residues. The CDR3 spells CSVRQGVNEQYF. The CDR3 DNA reads TGCAGCGTCCGACAGGGGGTAAACGAGCAGTACTTC.

This clonotype was observed at least ten times. This chain links TRBV20-1 with TRBJ2-2, with D perhaps matching TRBD2 (6 bases). This CDR3 is built from 13 residues. V lost 5 bases to trimming and J lost 5 bases, with 12 bases between them. In germline, CDR1 is DFQATT, CDR2 SNEGSKA (reference sequence). DNA for the CDR3: TGCAGTGCTGATGGGAGGCGGACCGGGGAGCTGTTTTTT. Translation gives CSADGRRTGELFF.

This clonotype was seen at least ten times. The chain uses TRBV4-1 and TRBJ2-5; perhaps TRBD2 as D (6 bases). The CDR3 spans 15 residues. V was cut by 1 base and J by 5 bases, with 14 bases left in between. Germline CDR1 MGHRA, CDR2 YSYEKL. The CDR3 sequence: CASSQVGRGVETQYF. CDR3 nucleotides: TGCGCCAGCAGCCAAGTGGGGCGGGGAGTTGAGACCCAGTACTTC.

In its sample, this clonotype was seen many times. The chain couples TRBV6-1 to TRBJ1-4; D is perhaps TRBD1 (6 bases). Germline loops: CDR1 MNHNS, CDR2 SASEGT. The length of the CDR3 is 14 residues. V gave up 11 bases and J gave up 6 bases, with 19 bases separating them. The DNA for the CDR3 is TGTGCCTGCTTAAGGGGGGCGACGGATGAAAAACTGTTTTTT. It translates to CACLRGATDEKLFF.